The sequence of this T cell receptor (beta chain) was determined in a study of radiotherapy plus CTLA-4 blockade in lung cancer (dated by TCRdb to the late 2010s). For the wider study: Among enrolled patients, roughly 18% had an objective response and roughly 31% reached disease control. The research as a whole found: Increased serum interferon-beta after radiation, together with early dynamic changes in blood T cell clones, were reported to be the strongest predictors of response. After treatment with radiotherapy and ipilimumab, TCR clones that originated in tumors expanded in peripheral blood.

Cut back by 4 bases and 3 bases, the V and J ends lie 12 bases apart. The CDR3 contains 14 residues, cysteine and phenylalanine counted. Only the CDR3 DNA is retained, 42 bases long and in frame from the first base. According to the germline V gene (reference sequence), CDR1 reads LNHDA and CDR2 reads SQIVND. In this study, focal radiation therapy paired with CTLA-4 blockade (ipilimumab) was tested in patients who had chemo-refractory metastatic non-small-cell lung cancer. Libraries were built with the immunoSEQ multiplex PCR assay. Not all clones reach the TCRdb copy of this immuneACCESS table, which keeps in-frame sequences only. Checked studies attribute under half of the gap to unresolved V genes and leave the rest unexplained. For this sample the table gives more than 75,000 clones, of which around 72% were detected only once. Of the sample, about an eighth falls within the top ten clones. A word on this clone: Its antigen remains unidentified. Per-base qualities were not stored, and no clone one base away is much larger.

This clonotype was obtained from a human donor with non-small cell lung cancer that progressed on radiotherapy plus ipilimumab. The chain is encoded by TRBV19 joined to TRBJ1-1, with an unclear D gene assignment. Specimen: peripheral blood, collected from a patient treated with radiotherapy plus ipilimumab. The DNA is TGTGCCAGTAGTAAAGCGGGGTTGGACACTGAAGCTTTCTTT. Translated, it gives CASSKAGLDTEAFF.